The rows below give T cell receptor beta chains drawn from one sample of a study of shared clonotypes between healthy human individuals. Libraries were prepared by immunoSEQ multiplex PCR; TCRdb keeps only in-frame clonotypes and omits some of them. The sample has about 2 million clones; 85% to 95% are singletons. Source material: naive CD4+ T cells sorted from blood. These receptors were taken from a man aged 18 to 30 in good health. Each CDR3 is given with its conserved first and last residue. The order of the fields is clone size, J gene, V gene, D gene, CDR3 protein, CDR3 DNA. A D gene is named only where the DNA matches it firmly. Expanded clones get a size class; other rows say once, few or many, or leave the size out.

>NA|TRBJ1-3|TRBV28|NA
CASSLGNSGNTIYF
TGTGCCAGCAGCCTAGGGAACTCTGGAAACACCATATATTTT
>NA|TRBJ2-5|TRBV30|NA
CAWSSSAQETQYF
TGTGCCTGGAGCTCTAGCGCCCAAGAGACCCAGTACTTC
>once|TRBJ1-5|TRBV5-1|NA
CASSLDPGGNQPQHF
TGCGCCAGCAGCTTGGATCCAGGTGGAAATCAGCCCCAGCATTTT
>NA|TRBJ1-2|TRBV28|NA
CASSPREDYGYTF
TGTGCCAGCAGCCCTCGGGAAGACTATGGCTACACCTTC
>once|TRBJ2-2|TRBV4-3|NA
CASSPRSGGPNTGELFF
TGCGCCAGCAGCCCTCGCAGTGGGGGGCCGAACACCGGGGAGCTGTTTTTT
>NA|TRBJ1-2|TRBV10-1|NA
CASSLDGNYGYTF
TGCGCCAGCAGCTTGGACGGCAACTATGGCTACACCTTC
>few|TRBJ2-7|TRBV14|NA
CASSHAGYTIWWEQYF
TGTGCCAGCAGCCATGCTGGGTACACGATTTGGTGGGAGCAGTACTTC
>NA|TRBJ1-4|TRBV5-6|TRBD1
CASSLGGQGAFRSNEKLFF
TGTGCCAGCAGCTTGGGAGGACAGGGGGCGTTTAGGTCTAATGAAAAACTGTTTTTT
>NA|TRBJ2-7|TRBV11-2|NA
CASSLGNRFSYEQYF
TGTGCCAGCAGCTTAGGGAACAGATTTTCCTACGAGCAGTACTTC
>NA|TRBJ1-4|TRBV29-1|NA
CSGGHSTNEKLFF
TGCAGCGGGGGACATTCAACTAATGAAAAACTGTTTTTT
>NA|TRBJ2-2|TRBV6-7|TRBD2
CASRSLFPLTGSSGSPGELFF
TGTGCCAGCAGATCACTCTTCCCCCTTACAGGGTCTAGCGGGAGTCCCGGGGAGCTGTTTTTT
>NA|TRBJ2-5|TRBV29-1|TRBD2
CSVASGGGQETQYF
TGCAGCGTCGCTAGCGGGGGGGGCCAAGAGACCCAGTACTTC
>NA|TRBJ2-7|TRBV29-1|NA
CSVARGTYEQYF
TGCAGCGTGGCCAGGGGCACCTACGAGCAGTACTTC
>NA|TRBJ2-7|TRBV7-2|NA
CASTSPAGSYEQYF
TGTGCCAGCACCTCCCCTGCGGGATCCTACGAGCAGTACTTC
>NA|TRBJ2-7|TRBV10-3|NA
CAISESGLAYEQYF
TGTGCCATCAGTGAGTCGGGGTTAGCCTACGAGCAGTACTTC
>NA|TRBJ2-1|TRBV5-1|NA
CASSLVGAYTNEQFF
TGCGCCAGCAGCTTGGTTGGGGCCTACACCAATGAGCAGTTCTTC
>NA|TRBJ2-1|TRBV5-1|TRBD2
CASGTRSYNEQFF
TGCGCCAGCGGGACTAGATCCTACAATGAGCAGTTCTTC
>NA|TRBJ2-5|TRBV11-2|NA
CASRVGTPEETQYF
TGTGCCAGCAGGGTTGGGACACCTGAAGAGACCCAGTACTTC
>NA|TRBJ2-2|TRBV10-3|NA
CAISERPGMGGELFF
TGTGCCATCAGTGAGCGCCCCGGGATGGGCGGGGAGCTGTTTTTT
>NA|TRBJ1-1|TRBV7-9|NA
CASSSSETEAFF
TGTGCCAGCTCCTCGTCAGAAACTGAAGCTTTCTTT
>NA|TRBJ2-7|TRBV4-3|TRBD2
CASSQGLAGGEQYF
TGCGCCAGCAGCCAAGGTCTAGCGGGAGGTGAGCAGTACTTC
>NA|TRBJ2-6|TRBV7-8|TRBD1
CASSGQAFEANVLTF
TGTGCCAGCAGCGGACAGGCCTTCGAGGCCAACGTCCTGACTTTC
>NA|TRBJ2-1|TRBV5-1|NA
CASSLVPENEQFF
TGCGCCAGCAGCTTGGTGCCGGAGAATGAGCAGTTCTTC
>NA|TRBJ1-6|TRBV5-1|TRBD1
CASSPLDRGSPLHF
TGCGCCAGCAGCCCATTGGACAGGGGCTCACCCCTCCACTTT
>NA|TRBJ2-7|TRBV28|NA
CASSLRDKYHEQYF
TGTGCCAGCAGTTTAAGGGACAAATACCACGAGCAGTACTTC
>once|TRBJ2-7|TRBV2|NA
CASRRVYEQYF
TGTGCCAGCCGGAGAGTCTACGAGCAGTACTTC
>NA|TRBJ1-2|TRBV27|NA
CASSSGYGYTF
TGTGCCAGCAGTTCAGGGTATGGCTACACCTTC
>NA|TRBJ1-4|TRBV28|NA
CASGTGPTNEKLFF
TGTGCCAGCGGCACAGGTCCAACTAATGAAAAACTGTTTTTT
>NA|TRBJ1-1|TRBV5-4|NA
CASSLDSTMNTEAFF
TGTGCCAGCAGCTTGGACAGCACCATGAACACTGAAGCTTTCTTT
>NA|TRBJ1-2|TRBV28|TRBD1
CASSSTGGGRYGYTF
TGTGCCAGCAGTTCCACAGGGGGAGGCCGCTATGGCTACACCTTC
>few|TRBJ2-7|TRBV6-5|NA
CASSYSASYEQYF
TGTGCCAGCAGTTACTCGGCTAGCTACGAGCAGTACTTC
>NA|TRBJ2-7|TRBV21-1|NA
CASSKARGSYEQYF
TGTGCCAGCAGCAAAGCGAGGGGATCCTACGAGCAGTACTTC
>NA|TRBJ1-4|TRBV4-1|NA
CASSQDKGPRHEKLFF
TGCGCCAGCAGCCAAGATAAGGGGCCTAGGCATGAAAAACTGTTTTTT
>NA|TRBJ2-3|TRBV5-5|NA
CASSLSASPDTQYF
TGTGCCAGCAGCTTATCCGCTAGCCCAGATACGCAGTATTTT
>once|TRBJ2-2|TRBV27|NA
CASTLVSTGELFF
TGTGCCAGCACCTTAGTGAGCACCGGGGAGCTGTTTTTT
>NA|TRBJ1-6|TRBV23-1|TRBD1
CASSHRQGRSPLHF
TGCGCCAGCAGTCACCGACAGGGTAGGTCACCCCTCCACTTT
>NA|TRBJ1-5|TRBV7-2|NA
CASSVRDGGNQPQHF
TGTGCCAGCAGCGTTCGGGACGGGGGCAATCAGCCCCAGCATTTT
>NA|TRBJ2-5|TRBV7-2|NA
CASSLVRGSQETQYF
TGTGCCAGCAGCTTAGTCAGGGGTTCACAAGAGACCCAGTACTTC
>NA|TRBJ1-5|TRBV5-6|NA
CASSLLKANQPQHF
TGTGCCAGCAGCTTGTTGAAGGCGAATCAGCCCCAGCATTTT
>NA|TRBJ1-4|TRBV9|NA
CASSRTGANEKLFF
TGTGCCAGCAGCCGCACAGGAGCTAATGAAAAACTGTTTTTT
>NA|TRBJ1-6|TRBV28|TRBD1
CASSPGGASVAPLHF
TGTGCCAGCAGCCCAGGGGGGGCATCGGTGGCACCCCTCCACTTT
>few|TRBJ2-3|TRBV5-1|TRBD2
CASSLGLEYHTDTQYF
TGCGCCAGCAGCTTAGGACTAGAATATCATACAGATACGCAGTATTTT
>NA|TRBJ1-1|TRBV11-3|TRBD1
CASSPGMGTANTEAFF
TGTGCCAGCAGCCCGGGTATGGGGACAGCGAACACTGAAGCTTTCTTT
>NA|TRBJ1-4|TRBV27|NA
CASPPGATNEKLFF
TGTGCCAGCCCACCGGGGGCAACTAATGAAAAACTGTTTTTT
>NA|TRBJ2-7|TRBV21-1|NA
CASATGTEQYF
TGTGCCAGCGCCACAGGGACCGAGCAGTACTTC
>NA|TRBJ2-2|TRBV4-3|NA
CASSYEGSGNGELFF
TGCGCCAGCAGCTACGAGGGGAGTGGGAACGGGGAGCTGTTTTTT
>NA|TRBJ2-2|TRBV7-2|NA
CASSATLPGELFF
TGTGCCAGCAGCGCTACGCTCCCCGGGGAGCTGTTTTTT
>NA|TRBJ2-4|TRBV10-1|NA
CASSESKGGNIQYF
TGCGCCAGCAGTGAGTCGAAGGGCGGAAACATTCAGTACTTC
>NA|TRBJ1-1|TRBV5-4|NA
CASSLDPANTEAFF
TGTGCCAGCAGCTTGGATCCGGCTAACACTGAAGCTTTCTTT
>NA|TRBJ1-2|TRBV5-1|NA
CASSFTGLAYGYTF
TGCGCCAGCAGCTTTACGGGGCTCGCCTATGGCTACACCTTC
>NA|TRBJ2-7|TRBV28|NA
CASSSHPYEQYF
TGTGCCAGCAGTTCTCACCCCTACGAGCAGTACTTC
>NA|TRBJ2-1|TRBV18|TRBD2
CASSPLKAGGEQFF
TGTGCCAGCTCACCACTAAAAGCGGGGGGAGAGCAGTTCTTC
>NA|TRBJ2-2|TRBV19|NA
CASTPTGTQTGELFF
TGTGCCAGTACTCCAACCGGGACTCAAACCGGGGAGCTGTTTTTT